These 30 T cell receptor beta chains were sequenced from one sample in a study of blood T cell repertoires in COVID-19. The table came from immunoSEQ multiplex PCR; TCRdb's copy has only in-frame clones and leaves some out. This sample carries 200,000 or so clones, 83% of them seen once, and the ten largest clones take around 4.6%. Sequenced sample: PBMCs or T cells enriched from blood (not recorded which). These receptors were taken from a woman aged 45-65 years who had been exposed to COVID-19.

The CDR3 DNA is TGCAGCGCCCACAGGGGCGGGAACACTGAAGCTTTCTTT. This codes for CSAHRGGNTEAFF. The J gene is TRBJ1-1, the V gene TRBV29-1; 7 nucleotides align to TRBD1. V shed 7 bases and J 1 base; nucleotides not matched to a gene: 6. Germline CDR1 is SQVTM and CDR2 is ANQGSEA. The length of the CDR3 is 13 residues.

V is TRBV6-2 or TRBV6-3 and J is TRBJ1-2; D remains unclear. With 4 bases removed from V and 6 bases from J, the gap between germline ends came to 15 bases. CDR1 is MNHEY, CDR2 SVGEGT, per germline. This CDR3 spans 14 amino acids. Here the CDR3 DNA reads TGTGCCAGCAGTTCCCTTTGGAGGGTAGATGGCTACACCTTC. Protein sequence: CASSSLWRVDGYTF.

The sample holds a few counts of this clone. V and J are TRBV11-2 and TRBJ2-3, with D perhaps TRBD2 (5 bases). CDR1 SGHAT and CDR2 FQNNGV come from the germline V gene. V was cut by 4 bases and J by 6 bases, with 20 bases left in between. The CDR3 is made up of 16 amino acids. The CDR3 spells CASSSGGAAAWDTQYF. In DNA form, the CDR3 reads TGTGCCAGCAGCTCCGGTGGAGCGGCGGCTTGGGATACGCAGTATTTT.

The gene calls are TRBV2 and TRBJ2-1, with D possibly TRBD2 on 6 matching bases. Germline-derived CDR1 and CDR2 are SNHLY and FYNNEI. The CDR3 is 13 amino acids. Trimming pared 6 bases from V and 0 bases from J, leaving 6 bases between. The CDR3 reads CASSGGSYNEQFF. The CDR3, as DNA: TGTGCCAGCAGCGGGGGCTCCTACAATGAGCAGTTCTTC.

This chain uses TRBV12-3 or TRBV12-4 with TRBJ2-7, with TRBD1 matching over 7 bases. J lost 5 bases, V lost 6 bases, and 7 bases had no gene match. The CDR3 sequence is 13 residues long. Here the CDR3 DNA reads TGTGCCAGCAGCCCCGACAGGGAAAACGAGCAGTACTTC. Translation gives CASSPDRENEQYF.

The chain combines TRBV5-4 with TRBJ2-2; D remains unclear. In germline, CDR1 is SGHNT, CDR2 YYREEE (reference sequence). This CDR3 is 13 amino acids long. Between the trimmed V and J ends, which lost 9 bases and 0 bases, there was a span of 9 bases. CDR3 sequence: CATKFPNTGELFF. The CDR3 coding sequence is TGTGCCACTAAATTCCCGAACACCGGGGAGCTGTTTTTT.

Only a few counts were recorded for this clone. The gene calls are TRBV5-1 and TRBJ1-1; 8 bases align to TRBD1. The V and J ends lost 2 bases and 1 base, in that order; junction bases with no gene match: 7. The V gene's germline CDR1 is SGHRS and CDR2 YFSETQ. This CDR3 has 16 amino acids. CDR3 sequence (DNA): TGCGCCAGCAGCTTTAGGGCCGGGACAGGGAACACTGAAGCTTTCTTT. Protein: CASSFRAGTGNTEAFF.

This clone was picked up one time. The chain recombines TRBV6-1 with TRBJ1-5; D perhaps matches TRBD1 (5 bases). The V end lost 3 bases, the J end lost 3 bases, and 12 bases lay between the germline ends. Germline V gene sequence: CDR1 MNHNS, CDR2 SASEGT. This CDR3 contains 15 residues. The CDR3 DNA follows: TGTGCCAGCAGTGACCGGACAAGATTCAATCAGCCCCAGCATTTT. It yields the protein CASSDRTRFNQPQHF.

The chain joins TRBV12-3 or TRBV12-4 to TRBJ1-1; no firm D call. Deletions cut 7 bases from V and 5 bases from J, with 11 bases between. CDR3 size: 12 residues. The DNA of the CDR3 is TGTGCCAGCACAACAATCGGGACTGAAGCTTTCTTT. Translation gives CASTTIGTEAFF.

The J gene is TRBJ1-4, the V gene TRBV5-1; tentative D call: TRBD1 (6 bases). Germline assignment: CDR1 SGHRS and CDR2 YFSETQ. V was cut by 4 bases and J by 8 bases, with 12 bases left in between. The CDR3 is 13 residues long. CDR3: CASSGRDNEKLFF. For the CDR3, the DNA is TGCGCCAGCAGCGGACGGGACAACGAAAAACTGTTTTTT.

The chain couples TRBV19 to TRBJ1-2, with a tentative D call TRBD1 (6 bases). CDR1 and CDR2 (germline): LNHDA, SQIVND (reference sequence). Trimming took off 5 bases at V and 8 bases at J, with 18 bases between the two ends. This CDR3 is built from 14 residues. CDR3 sequence: CASSLLNEGDGYTF. As DNA, the CDR3 is TGTGCCAGTAGTCTCTTAAATGAGGGGGACGGCTACACCTTC.

V usage is TRBV3-1 (or the pseudogene TRBV3-2) and J usage is TRBJ1-4; 8 bases map to TRBD1. This CDR3 comprises 20 residues. The V and J ends lost 0 bases and 5 bases, in that order; junction bases with no gene match: 17. CDR1 and CDR2 (germline): LGHDT, YNNKEL (reference sequence). The CDR3 is CASSQDLVGGFTGGNEKLFF. DNA of the CDR3: TGTGCCAGCAGCCAAGATCTGGTGGGCGGTTTTACAGGGGGAAATGAAAAACTGTTTTTT.

CDR3 sequence reads: CASTTTGAGLSEAFF. As DNA, the CDR3 is TGTGCCAGTACCACAACAGGGGCCGGTTTATCCGAAGCTTTCTTT. This rearrangement joins TRBV19 to TRBJ1-1; 7 positions agree with TRBD1. This CDR3 spans 15 amino acids. The V gene's germline CDR1 is LNHDA and CDR2 SQIVND (reference sequence). Trimming took 7 bases from V and 8 from J; bases not matched to a gene: 16.

The V and J genes are TRBV5-6 and TRBJ1-1; maybe TRBD1 (5 bases). Germline CDR1 and CDR2: SGHDT and YYEEEE. The ends were cut back, 4 bases at V and 10 bases at J, with 20 bases in the middle. This CDR3 has 14 amino acids. CDR3 amino acids: CASSLRLSAGGAFF. The CDR3 DNA reads as TGTGCCAGCAGCCTAAGACTATCGGCGGGGGGAGCTTTCTTT. The variable domain in full, completed from reference TRBV5-6 and TRBJ1-1, reads DAGVTQSPTHLIKTRGQQVTLRCSPKSGHDTVSWYQQALGQGPQFIFQYYEEEERQRGNFPDRFSGHQFPNYSSELNVNALLLGDSALYLCASSLRLSAGGAFFGQGTRLTVV.

The chain links TRBV5-1 to TRBJ1-1, with a possible D match to TRBD1 (6 bases). The CDR3 spans 14 residues. V was trimmed by 0 bases and J by 11 bases, leaving 17 bases between them. The V gene's germline CDR1 is SGHRS and CDR2 YFSETQ. The CDR3 coding sequence is TGCGCCAGCAGCTTGGGTACCCCACAGGGCCGGGCTTTCTTT. Protein sequence: CASSLGTPQGRAFF.

The rearrangement uses TRBV4-2 and TRBJ1-5; D gene unclear. CDR1 LGHNA and CDR2 YNFKEQ come from the germline V gene. CDR3 size: 15 residues. Trimming stripped 6 bases from V and 0 bases from J, with 12 bases between. CDR3 coding DNA: TGTGCCAGCAGTCCAAGCAGGTCTAGCAATCAGCCCCAGCATTTT. This translates into CASSPSRSSNQPQHF.

The chain couples TRBV13 to TRBJ2-5; 7 bases are a match to TRBD2. Germline CDR1 and CDR2: PRHDT and FYEKMQ (reference sequence). The length of the CDR3 is 15 residues. J was trimmed by 4 bases and V by 5 bases; bases with no gene match: 10. The CDR3 nucleotides read TGTGCCAGCAGCCCCGGAAGGGGAGGGGCAGAGACCCAGTACTTC. It encodes CASSPGRGGAETQYF.

This clone has ten or more counts. This chain connects TRBV5-1 to TRBJ2-7; 8 bases line up with TRBD1. Germline CDR1 reads SGHRS; CDR2 reads YFSETQ. The V segment lost 4 bases and the J segment 6 bases; nucleotides outside the gene matches: 12. The length of the CDR3 is 15 residues. The CDR3 coding sequence is TGCGCCAGCAGCAACGGACAGGGAGTGTGGGGCGAGCAGTACTTC. Translated, it gives CASSNGQGVWGEQYF.

V gene TRBV5-7 combines with J gene TRBJ2-7, with unresolved D. TRBV5-7 carries the ORF label, with uncertain function. The CDR3 is made up of 17 amino acids. V was trimmed by 1 base and J by 1 base, leaving 18 bases between them. The CDR3 bases are TGTGCCAGCAGCTTGTCATCTTCCGGCAGGCCATCCTACGAGCAGTACTTC. Encoded protein: CASSLSSSGRPSYEQYF.

The chain combines TRBV19 with TRBJ1-6; 7 bases fit TRBD1. CDR1 and CDR2 from the germline V gene are LNHDA and SQIVND (reference sequence). Trimming cost V 6 bases and J 5 bases; bases outside gene matches: 7. The CDR3 extends over 15 amino acids. CDR3 DNA: TGTGCCAGTAGGGGATCGGGACAGCATAATTCACCCCTCCACTTT. Translated: CASRGSGQHNSPLHF.

CDR3 nucleotide sequence: TGCGCCAGCCTCGAGTTCTACGAGCAGTACTTC. This codes for CASLEFYEQYF. This chain links TRBV10-1 with TRBJ2-7; D unclear. Germline lookup yields CDR1 WNHNN and CDR2 SYGVQD (reference sequence). The V end lost 8 bases, the J end lost 3 bases, and 8 bases lay between the germline ends. The CDR3 runs to 11 residues.

This clone was seen a handful of times. The CDR3 loop reads CAWSVLAGRGYGYTF. DNA of the CDR3: TGTGCCTGGAGTGTATTGGCAGGGCGTGGCTATGGCTACACCTTC. This rearrangement joins TRBV30 to TRBJ1-2; possible D gene TRBD1, 5 bases. This CDR3 comprises 15 residues. Germline lookup yields CDR1 GTSNPN and CDR2 SVGIG (reference sequence). The ends were cut back, 0 bases at V and 4 bases at J, with 15 bases in the middle.

This sequence joins TRBV11-2 and TRBJ2-2, with TRBD2 identical over 10 bases. From germline, CDR1 is SGHAT and CDR2 FQNNGV. V lost 6 bases to trimming and J lost 3 bases; unmatched junction nucleotides: 7. CDR3 size: 16 residues. CDR3 in amino acids: CASSQTSGVDTGELFF. CDR3 coding DNA: TGTGCCAGCAGTCAAACTAGCGGGGTCGACACCGGGGAGCTGTTTTTT.

J is TRBJ2-7 and V is TRBV6-2 or TRBV6-3; possibly TRBD2 for D (5 bases). Germline assignment: CDR1 MNHEY and CDR2 SVGEGT. V gave up 0 bases and J gave up 0 bases, with 6 bases separating them. The CDR3 runs to 14 residues. This CDR3 is CASSYSGDSYEQYF. The CDR3 DNA follows: TGTGCCAGCAGTTACTCCGGGGACTCCTACGAGCAGTACTTC.

The gene calls are TRBV15 and TRBJ2-2, with 8 bases that match TRBD1. Germline CDR1 reads LNHNV; CDR2 reads YYDKDF (reference sequence). CDR3 size: 16 residues. Losses at the gene ends were 3 bases for V and 4 bases for J; bases not matched to a gene: 7. CDR3 protein: CATSRDRTGTTGELFF. For the CDR3, the DNA is TGTGCCACCAGCAGGGATCGGACAGGGACCACCGGGGAGCTGTTTTTT.

This clone was seen a few times. This chain joins TRBV6-6 and TRBJ2-3, with a tentative D call TRBD1 (5 bases). The CDR3 is 15 amino acids. V was pared by 0 bases and J by 2 bases, with 9 bases between. Germline V gives CDR1 MNHNY, CDR2 SVGAGI (reference sequence). CDR3 residues: CASSYSSGNTDTQYF. For the CDR3, the DNA is TGTGCCAGCAGTTACTCGTCAGGGAACACAGATACGCAGTATTTT.

This clone was found once. The genes are TRBV3-1 (or the pseudogene TRBV3-2) and TRBJ1-1, with TRBD1 matching over 8 bases. Germline V gene lookup returns CDR1 LGHDT and CDR2 YNNKEL (reference sequence). V lost 0 bases and J lost 4; bases outside the gene matches: 7. This CDR3 region has 16 residues. CDR3 sequence: CASSQEGGGTGTEAFF. The DNA for the CDR3 is TGTGCCAGCAGCCAAGAAGGGGGAGGGACAGGCACTGAAGCTTTCTTT.

The rearrangement uses TRBV5-6 and TRBJ1-4, with 9 bases aligning to TRBD1. V shed 1 base and J 6 bases; nucleotides not matched to a gene: 7. The CDR3 is 16 amino acids. Germline values: CDR1 SGHDT, CDR2 YYEEEE. The CDR3 protein is CASSLPGQGWDEKLFF. In DNA form, the CDR3 reads TGTGCCAGCAGCTTGCCGGGACAGGGCTGGGATGAAAAACTGTTTTTT.

The table lists this clone with a count of one. This chain connects TRBV5-1 to TRBJ2-2; 12 bases match TRBD2. The V segment lost 2 bases and the J segment 0 bases; nucleotides outside the gene matches: 8. CDR1 SGHRS and CDR2 YFSETQ come from the germline V gene. CDR3 length: 19 amino acids. This CDR3 is CASSLTGLAGITNTGELFF. CDR3 DNA sequence: TGCGCCAGCAGCTTAACCGGACTAGCGGGGATCACGAACACCGGGGAGCTGTTTTTT.

V usage is TRBV19 and J usage is TRBJ1-1; 7 bases are a match to TRBD1. This CDR3 is built from 17 residues. The J segment lost 3 bases and the V segment lost 1 base, leaving 11 bases of the junction unmatched. The germline V gene has CDR1 LNHDA and CDR2 SQIVND (reference sequence). For the CDR3, the DNA is TGTGCCAGTAGTATAGCGTTAGGAGCCGGGACAGACACTGAAGCTTTCTTT. Translated, it gives CASSIALGAGTDTEAFF.